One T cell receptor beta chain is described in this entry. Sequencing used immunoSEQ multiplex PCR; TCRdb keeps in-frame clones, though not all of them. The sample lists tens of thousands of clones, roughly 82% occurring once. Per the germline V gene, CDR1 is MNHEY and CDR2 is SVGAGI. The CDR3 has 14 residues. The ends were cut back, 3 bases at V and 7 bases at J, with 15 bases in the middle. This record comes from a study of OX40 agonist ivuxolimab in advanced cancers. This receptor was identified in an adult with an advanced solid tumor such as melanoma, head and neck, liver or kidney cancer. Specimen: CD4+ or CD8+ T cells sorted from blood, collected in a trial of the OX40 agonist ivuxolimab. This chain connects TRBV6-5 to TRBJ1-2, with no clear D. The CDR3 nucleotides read TGTGCCAGCAGTTATGTCCTAGGGCACGGTGGCTACACCTTC. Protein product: CASSYVLGHGGYTF.